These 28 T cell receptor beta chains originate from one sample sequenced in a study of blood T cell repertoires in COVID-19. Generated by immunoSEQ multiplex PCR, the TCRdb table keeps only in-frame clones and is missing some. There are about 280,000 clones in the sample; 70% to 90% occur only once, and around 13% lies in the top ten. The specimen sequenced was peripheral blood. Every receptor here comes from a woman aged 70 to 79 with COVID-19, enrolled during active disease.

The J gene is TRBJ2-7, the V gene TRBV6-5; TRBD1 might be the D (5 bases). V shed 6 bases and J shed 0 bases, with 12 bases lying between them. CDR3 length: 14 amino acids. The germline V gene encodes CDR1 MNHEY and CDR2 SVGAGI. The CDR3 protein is CASRLQDVSYEQYF. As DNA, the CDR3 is TGTGCCAGCAGGTTACAGGATGTCTCCTACGAGCAGTACTTC.

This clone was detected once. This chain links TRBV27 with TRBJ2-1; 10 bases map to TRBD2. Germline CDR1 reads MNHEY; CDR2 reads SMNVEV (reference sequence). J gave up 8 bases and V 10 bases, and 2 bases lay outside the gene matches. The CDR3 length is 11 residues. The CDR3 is CATGLADEQFF. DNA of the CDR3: TGTGCCACAGGACTAGCGGATGAGCAGTTCTTC.

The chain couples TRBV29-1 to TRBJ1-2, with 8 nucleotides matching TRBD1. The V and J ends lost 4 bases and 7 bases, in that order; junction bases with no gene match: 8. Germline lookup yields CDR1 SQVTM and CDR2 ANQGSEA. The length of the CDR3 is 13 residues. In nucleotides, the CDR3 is TGCAGCGTTGTAAGGCAGGGGGCGGGTGGCTACACCTTC. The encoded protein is CSVVRQGAGGYTF.

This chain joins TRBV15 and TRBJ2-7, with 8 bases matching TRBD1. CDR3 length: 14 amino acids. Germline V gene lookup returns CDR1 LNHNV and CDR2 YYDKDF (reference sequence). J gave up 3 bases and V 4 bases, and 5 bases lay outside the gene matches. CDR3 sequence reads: CATSTRDRYYEQYF. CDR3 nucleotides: TGTGCCACCAGCACCCGGGACAGGTACTACGAGCAGTACTTC.

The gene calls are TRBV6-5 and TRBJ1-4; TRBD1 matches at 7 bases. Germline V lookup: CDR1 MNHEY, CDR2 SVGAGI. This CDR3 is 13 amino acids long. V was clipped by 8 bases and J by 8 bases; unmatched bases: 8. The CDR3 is CASANRGREKLFF. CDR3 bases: TGTGCCAGCGCGAACAGGGGTCGAGAAAAACTGTTTTTT.

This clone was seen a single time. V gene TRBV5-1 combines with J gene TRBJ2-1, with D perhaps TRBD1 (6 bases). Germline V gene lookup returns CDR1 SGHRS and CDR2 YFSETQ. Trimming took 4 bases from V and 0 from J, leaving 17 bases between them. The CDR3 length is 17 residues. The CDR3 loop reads CASSVISGTLSYNEQFF. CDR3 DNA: TGCGCCAGCAGCGTCATCTCCGGGACACTCTCCTACAATGAGCAGTTCTTC.

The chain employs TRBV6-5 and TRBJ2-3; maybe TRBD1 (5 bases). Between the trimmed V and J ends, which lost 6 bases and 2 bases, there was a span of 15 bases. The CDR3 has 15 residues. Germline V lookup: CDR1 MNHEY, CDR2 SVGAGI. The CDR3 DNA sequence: TGTGCCAGCAGAAAAGGGGCGGCCCCCACAGATACGCAGTATTTT. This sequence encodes CASRKGAAPTDTQYF.

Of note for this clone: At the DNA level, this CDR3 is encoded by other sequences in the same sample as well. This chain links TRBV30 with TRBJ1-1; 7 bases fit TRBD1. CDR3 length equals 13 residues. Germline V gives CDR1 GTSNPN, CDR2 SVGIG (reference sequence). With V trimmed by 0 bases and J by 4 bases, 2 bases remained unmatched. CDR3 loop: CAWSVAGGTEAFF. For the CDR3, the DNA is TGTGCCTGGAGTGTCGCAGGGGGCACTGAAGCTTTCTTT.

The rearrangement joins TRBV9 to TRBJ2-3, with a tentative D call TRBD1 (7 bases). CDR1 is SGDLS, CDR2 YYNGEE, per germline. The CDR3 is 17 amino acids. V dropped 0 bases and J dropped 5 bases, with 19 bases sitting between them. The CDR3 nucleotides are TGTGCCAGCAGCGTAGGAAAGGAGGGGGCTTTGAGAGATACGCAGTATTTT. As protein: CASSVGKEGALRDTQYF.

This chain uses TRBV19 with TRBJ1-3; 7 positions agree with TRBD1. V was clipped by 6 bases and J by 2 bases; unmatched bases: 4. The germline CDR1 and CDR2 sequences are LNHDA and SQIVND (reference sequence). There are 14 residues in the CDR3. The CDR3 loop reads CASRLTGAGNTIYF. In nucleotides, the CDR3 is TGTGCCAGTAGGTTAACAGGGGCTGGAAACACCATATATTTT.

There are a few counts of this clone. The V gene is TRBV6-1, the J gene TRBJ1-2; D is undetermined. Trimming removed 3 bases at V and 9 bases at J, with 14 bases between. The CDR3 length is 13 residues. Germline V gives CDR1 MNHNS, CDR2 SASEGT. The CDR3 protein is CASSEPLVESYTF. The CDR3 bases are TGTGCCAGCAGTGAGCCCCTGGTAGAGAGCTACACCTTC.

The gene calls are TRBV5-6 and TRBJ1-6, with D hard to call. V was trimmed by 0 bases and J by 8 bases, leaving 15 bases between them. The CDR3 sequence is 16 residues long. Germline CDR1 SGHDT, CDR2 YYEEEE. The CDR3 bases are TGTGCCAGCAGCTTGGACAGTTTTGTACCAGATTCACCCCTCCACTTT. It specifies CASSLDSFVPDSPLHF.

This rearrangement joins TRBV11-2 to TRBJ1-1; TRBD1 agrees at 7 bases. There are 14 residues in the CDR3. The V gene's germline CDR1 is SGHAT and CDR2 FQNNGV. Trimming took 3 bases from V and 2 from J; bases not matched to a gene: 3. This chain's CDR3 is CASSFWDRNTEAFF. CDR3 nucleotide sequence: TGTGCCAGCAGCTTCTGGGACAGAAACACTGAAGCTTTCTTT.

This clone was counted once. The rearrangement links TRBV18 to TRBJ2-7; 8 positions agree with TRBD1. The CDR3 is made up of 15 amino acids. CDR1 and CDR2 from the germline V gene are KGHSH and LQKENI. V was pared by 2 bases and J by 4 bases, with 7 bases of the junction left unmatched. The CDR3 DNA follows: TGTGCCAGCTCACCAGTCTCCGGGACAGGATACGAGCAGTACTTC. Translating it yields CASSPVSGTGYEQYF. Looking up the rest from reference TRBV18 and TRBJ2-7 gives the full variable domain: NAGVMQNPRHLVRRRGQEARLRCSPMKGHSHVYWYRQLPEEGLKFMVYLQKENIIDESGMPKERFSAEFPKEGPSILRIQQVVRGDSAAYFCASSPVSGTGYEQYFGPGTRLTVT.

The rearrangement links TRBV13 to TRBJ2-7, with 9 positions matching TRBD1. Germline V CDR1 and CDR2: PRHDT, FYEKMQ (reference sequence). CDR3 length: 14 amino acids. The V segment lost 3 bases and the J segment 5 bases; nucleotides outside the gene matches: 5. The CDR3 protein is CASSFGTGYHEQYF. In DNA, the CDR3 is TGTGCCAGCAGCTTCGGGACAGGGTACCACGAGCAGTACTTC. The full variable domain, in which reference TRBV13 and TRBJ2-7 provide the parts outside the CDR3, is AAGVIQSPRHLIKEKRETATLKCYPIPRHDTVYWYQQGPGQDPQFLISFYEKMQSDKGSIPDRFSAQQFSDYHSELNMSSLELGDSALYFCASSFGTGYHEQYFGPGTRLTVT.

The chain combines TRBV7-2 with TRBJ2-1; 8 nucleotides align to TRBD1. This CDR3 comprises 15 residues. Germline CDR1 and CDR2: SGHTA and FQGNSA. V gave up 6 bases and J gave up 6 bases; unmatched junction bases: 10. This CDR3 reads CASSRSGTGSNEQFF. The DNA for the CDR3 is TGTGCCAGCAGTCGATCCGGGACAGGAAGCAATGAGCAGTTCTTC.

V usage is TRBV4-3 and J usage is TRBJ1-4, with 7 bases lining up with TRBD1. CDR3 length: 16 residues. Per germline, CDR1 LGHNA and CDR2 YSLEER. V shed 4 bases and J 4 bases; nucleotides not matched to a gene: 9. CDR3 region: CASSLRDSPYNEKLFF. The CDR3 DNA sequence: TGCGCCAGCAGCCTCCGGGACAGTCCGTATAATGAAAAACTGTTTTTT.

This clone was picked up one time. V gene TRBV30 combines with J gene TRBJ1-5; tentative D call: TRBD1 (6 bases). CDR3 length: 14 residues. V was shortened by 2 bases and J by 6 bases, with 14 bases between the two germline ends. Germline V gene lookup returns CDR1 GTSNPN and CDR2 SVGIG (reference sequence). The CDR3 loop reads CAWSWGGAGQPQHF. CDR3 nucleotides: TGTGCCTGGAGTTGGGGGGGCGCCGGTCAGCCCCAGCATTTT.

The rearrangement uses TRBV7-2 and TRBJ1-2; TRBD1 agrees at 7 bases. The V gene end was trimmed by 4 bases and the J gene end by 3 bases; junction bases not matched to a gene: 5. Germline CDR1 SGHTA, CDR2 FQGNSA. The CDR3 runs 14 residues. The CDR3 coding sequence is TGTGCCAGCAGCTCCCCGGGACAGCACTATGGCTACACCTTC. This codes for CASSSPGQHYGYTF.

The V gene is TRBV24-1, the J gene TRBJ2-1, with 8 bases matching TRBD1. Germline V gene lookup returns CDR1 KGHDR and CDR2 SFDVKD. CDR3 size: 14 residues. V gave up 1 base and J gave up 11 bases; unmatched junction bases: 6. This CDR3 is CATSDFTGGNQQFF. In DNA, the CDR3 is TGTGCCACCAGTGATTTTACAGGGGGGAATCAGCAGTTCTTC.

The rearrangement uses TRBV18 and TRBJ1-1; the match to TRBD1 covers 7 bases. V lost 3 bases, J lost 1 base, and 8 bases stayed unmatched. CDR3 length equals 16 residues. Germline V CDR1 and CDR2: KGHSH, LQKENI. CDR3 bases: TGTGCCAGCTCACCGCAGACAGGGACTTCGAACACTGAAGCTTTCTTT. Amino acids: CASSPQTGTSNTEAFF.

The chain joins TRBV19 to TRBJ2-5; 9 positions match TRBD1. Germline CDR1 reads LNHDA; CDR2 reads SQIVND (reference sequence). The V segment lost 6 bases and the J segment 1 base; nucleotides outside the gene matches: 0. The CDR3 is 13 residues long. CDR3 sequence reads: CASRTGGQETQYF. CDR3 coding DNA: TGTGCCAGTAGGACAGGGGGCCAAGAGACCCAGTACTTC.

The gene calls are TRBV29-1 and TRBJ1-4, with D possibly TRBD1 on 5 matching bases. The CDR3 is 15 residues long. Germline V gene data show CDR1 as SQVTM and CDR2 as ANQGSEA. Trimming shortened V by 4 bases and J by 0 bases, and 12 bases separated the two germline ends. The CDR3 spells CSVAAGRSTNEKLFF. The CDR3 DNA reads TGCAGCGTTGCGGCAGGGCGGTCAACTAATGAAAAACTGTTTTTT.

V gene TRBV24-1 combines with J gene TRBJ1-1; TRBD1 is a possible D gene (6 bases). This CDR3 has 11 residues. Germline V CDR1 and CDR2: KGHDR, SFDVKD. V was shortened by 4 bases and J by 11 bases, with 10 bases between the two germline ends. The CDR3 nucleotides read TGTGCCACCAGTGAAGGGACAAAGGCTTTCTTT. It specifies CATSEGTKAFF.

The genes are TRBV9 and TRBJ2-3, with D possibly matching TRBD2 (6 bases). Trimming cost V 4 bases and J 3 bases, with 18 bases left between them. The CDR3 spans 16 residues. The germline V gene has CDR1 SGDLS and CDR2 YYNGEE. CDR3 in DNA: TGTGCCAGCAGCCCGACCCCCGGTCTAGCGACAGATACGCAGTATTTT. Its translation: CASSPTPGLATDTQYF.

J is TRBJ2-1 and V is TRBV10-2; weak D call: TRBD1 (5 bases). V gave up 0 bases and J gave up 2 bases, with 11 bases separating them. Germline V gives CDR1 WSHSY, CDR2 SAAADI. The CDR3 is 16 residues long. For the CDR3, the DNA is TGCGCCAGCAGTGAGTCGGCAGGGTGGACCTACAATGAGCAGTTCTTC. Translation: CASSESAGWTYNEQFF.

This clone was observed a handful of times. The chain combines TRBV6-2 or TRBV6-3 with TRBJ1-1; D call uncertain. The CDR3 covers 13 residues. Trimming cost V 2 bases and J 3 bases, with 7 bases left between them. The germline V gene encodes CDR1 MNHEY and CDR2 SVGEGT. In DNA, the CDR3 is TGTGCCAGCAGTTACCATCGGGACACTGAAGCTTTCTTT. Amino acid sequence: CASSYHRDTEAFF.

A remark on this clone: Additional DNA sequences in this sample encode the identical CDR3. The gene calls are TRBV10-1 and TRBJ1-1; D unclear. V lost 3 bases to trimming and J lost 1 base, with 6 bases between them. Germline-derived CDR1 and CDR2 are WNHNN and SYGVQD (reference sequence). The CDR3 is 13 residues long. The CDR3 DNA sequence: TGCGCCAGCAGTGAAACGGGGAACACTGAAGCTTTCTTT. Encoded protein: CASSETGNTEAFF.